This record looks at one T cell receptor (beta chain) sequence and its context. J lost 5 bases, V lost 7 bases, and 12 bases had no gene match. The CDR3 extends over 15 amino acids. Germline V gives CDR1 SGHRS, CDR2 YFSETQ. PCR was performed using 60 Vbeta and 13 Jbeta primers. Data came from immunoSEQ multiplex PCR; TCRdb stores just in-frame clones and leaves some out. Altogether 160,000 or so clones are present, 80% being singletons, with the ten largest covering more than 9.5%. The data were taken from a study of cytomegalovirus exposure and HLA in healthy donors. The material sequenced was PBMCs. The chain couples TRBV5-1 to TRBJ1-1; 9 positions agree with TRBD1. The sequence was collected from a man between 18 and 29 years old in good health and CMV-seropositive. DNA of the CDR3: TGCGCCAGCGGGCTCTACAGGGGGCAGGAGACTGAAGCTTTCTTT. It specifies CASGLYRGQETEAFF. Full variable domain (remainder filled in from reference TRBV5-1 and TRBJ1-1): KAGVTQTPRYLIKTRGQQVTLSCSPISGHRSVSWYQQTPGQGLQFLFEYFSETQRNKGNFPGRFSGRQFSNSRSEMNVSTLELGDSALYLCASGLYRGQETEAFFGQGTRLTVV.